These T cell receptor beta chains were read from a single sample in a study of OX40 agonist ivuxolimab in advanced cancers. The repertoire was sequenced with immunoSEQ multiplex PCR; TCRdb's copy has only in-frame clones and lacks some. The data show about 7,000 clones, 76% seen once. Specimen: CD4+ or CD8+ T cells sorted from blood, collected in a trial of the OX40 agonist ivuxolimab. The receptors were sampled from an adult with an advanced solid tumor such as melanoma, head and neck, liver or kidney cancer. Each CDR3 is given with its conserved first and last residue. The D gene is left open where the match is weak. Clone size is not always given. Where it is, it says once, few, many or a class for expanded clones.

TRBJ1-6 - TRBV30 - CAWDHGRENSPLHF TGTGCCTGGGACCATGGACGCGAAAATTCACCCCTCCACTTT
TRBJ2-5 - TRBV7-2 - CASSLAGGLAETQYF TGTGCCAGCAGCTTAGCTGGGGGGCTCGCAGAGACCCAGTACTTC
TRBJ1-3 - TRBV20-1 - CSAAPGNTIYF TGCAGCGCCGCTCCTGGAAACACCATATATTTT
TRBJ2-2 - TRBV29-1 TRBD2 CSVEDGAGGGELFF TGCAGCGTTGAAGATGGGGCGGGAGGCGGGGAGCTGTTTTTT
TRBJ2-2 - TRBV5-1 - CASSSTGPNTGELFF TGCGCCAGCAGCTCAACGGGACCCAACACCGGGGAGCTGTTTTTT
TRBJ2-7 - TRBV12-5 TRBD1 CASGLQQGALYEQYF TGTGCTAGTGGTTTGCAACAGGGGGCCCTCTACGAGCAGTACTTC
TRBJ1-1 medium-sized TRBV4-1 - CASSQEAGNTEAFF TGCGCCAGCAGCCAAGAGGCGGGGAATACTGAAGCTTTCTTT
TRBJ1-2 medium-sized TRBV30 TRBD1 CAWRDTGGNYGYTF TGTGCCTGGAGAGATACAGGGGGGAACTATGGCTACACCTTC
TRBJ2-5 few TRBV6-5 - CASSYSSIETQYF TGTGCCAGCAGTTACTCCTCGATCGAGACCCAGTACTTC
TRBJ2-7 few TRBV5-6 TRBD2 CASSSTSGNYEQYF TGTGCCAGCAGCTCTACTAGCGGGAACTACGAGCAGTACTTC
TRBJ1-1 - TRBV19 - CASSSRGRVNTEAFF TGTGCCAGTAGTTCCCGGGGACGGGTGAACACTGAAGCTTTCTTT
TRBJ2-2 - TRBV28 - CASSSRGTGELFF TGTGCCAGCAGTTCCCGCGGAACCGGGGAGCTGTTTTTT
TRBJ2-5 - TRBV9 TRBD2 CASSVVGTTGETQYF TGTGCCAGCAGCGTAGTCGGGACTACTGGGGAGACCCAGTACTTC
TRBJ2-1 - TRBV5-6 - CASSLALQGNEQFF TGTGCCAGCAGCTTGGCGTTACAGGGAAATGAGCAGTTCTTC
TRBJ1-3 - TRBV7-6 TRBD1 CASSPRDRASGCGNTIYF TGTGCCAGCAGCCCACGGGACAGGGCCTCCGGTTGCGGAAACACCATATATTTT
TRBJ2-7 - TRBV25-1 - CASSESGDYEQYF TGTGCCAGCAGTGAATCGGGGGACTACGAGCAGTACTTC
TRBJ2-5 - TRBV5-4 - CASSQDGQETQYF TGTGCCAGCAGCCAGGACGGTCAAGAGACCCAGTACTTC
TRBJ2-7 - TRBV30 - CAWSVGPGSSYEQYF TGTGCCTGGAGTGTAGGTCCAGGGAGCTCCTACGAGCAGTACTTC
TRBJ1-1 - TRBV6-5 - CASSMQPAPNTEAFF TGTGCCAGCAGTATGCAGCCGGCCCCGAACACTGAAGCTTTCTTT
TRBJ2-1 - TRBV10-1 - CASSESLEGEGISTYNEQFF TGCGCCAGCAGTGAGTCTCTAGAGGGGGAGGGGATATCCACCTACAATGAGCAGTTCTTC
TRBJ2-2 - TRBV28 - CASSFRGAGELLF TGTGCCAGCAGTTTTCGAGGGGCCGGGGAGCTGCTTTTT
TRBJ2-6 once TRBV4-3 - CASSQEEGSGANVLTF TGCGCCAGCAGCCAAGAAGAGGGGTCTGGGGCCAACGTCCTGACTTTC
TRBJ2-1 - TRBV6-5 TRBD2 CASSRREAYNEQFF TGTGCCAGCAGTCGTCGGGAGGCCTACAATGAGCAGTTCTTC
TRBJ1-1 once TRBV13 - CASSPGGMNTEAFF TGTGCCAGCAGCCCCGGAGGGATGAACACTGAAGCTTTCTTT
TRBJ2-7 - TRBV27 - CASRGQPGHVNEQYF TGTGCCAGCAGGGGCCAGCCGGGACATGTGAACGAGCAGTACTTC
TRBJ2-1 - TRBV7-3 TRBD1 CASSSVVVPPTGGGEQFF TGTGCCAGCAGTTCCGTTGTGGTCCCCCCGACAGGGGGAGGGGAGCAGTTCTTC
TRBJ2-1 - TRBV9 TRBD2 CASSGTSGGLGEQFF TGTGCCAGCAGCGGGACTAGCGGGGGGCTTGGGGAGCAGTTCTTC
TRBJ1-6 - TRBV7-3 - CASQGGRNSPLHF TGTGCCAGCCAAGGGGGTAGGAATTCACCCCTCCACTTT
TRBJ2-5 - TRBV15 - CATSRADFLQETQYF TGTGCCACCAGCAGAGCGGACTTCCTCCAAGAGACCCAGTACTTC
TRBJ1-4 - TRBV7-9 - CASSLLGLGEKLFF TGTGCCAGCAGCTTACTCGGTCTCGGTGAAAAACTGTTTTTT
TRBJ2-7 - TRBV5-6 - CASSLESDWREQYF TGTGCCAGCAGCTTGGAGTCCGACTGGAGGGAGCAGTACTTC
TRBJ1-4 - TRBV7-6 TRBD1 CASSLGDRSYNEKLFF TGTGCCAGCAGCTTAGGGGACAGGAGTTATAATGAAAAACTGTTTTTT
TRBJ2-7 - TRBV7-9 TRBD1 CASSITGVRAEQYF TGTGCCAGCAGCATAACAGGGGTGCGGGCCGAGCAGTACTTC
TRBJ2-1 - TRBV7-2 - CASSFLEILNEQFF TGTGCCAGCAGCTTTTTAGAAATACTCAATGAGCAGTTCTTC
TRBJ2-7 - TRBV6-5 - CASSYVAGHYEQYF TGTGCCAGCAGTTACGTCGCAGGGCACTACGAGCAGTACTTC
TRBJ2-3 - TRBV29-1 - CSVEDPNTDTQYF TGCAGCGTTGAGGATCCCAACACAGATACGCAGTATTTT
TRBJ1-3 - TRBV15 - CATSTIRDNPGNTIYF TGTGCCACCAGCACGATCAGGGATAACCCTGGAAACACCATATATTTT
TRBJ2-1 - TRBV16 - CASSLSSNEQFF TGTGCCAGCAGCCTCTCTAGTAATGAGCAGTTCTTC
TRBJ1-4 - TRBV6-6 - CASGLGGLEKLFF TGTGCCAGCGGGTTAGGGGGACTTGAAAAACTGTTTTTT
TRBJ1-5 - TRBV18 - CASSPRGEGGNQPQHF TGTGCCAGCTCACCACGCGGGGAAGGGGGCAATCAGCCCCAGCATTTT
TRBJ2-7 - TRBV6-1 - CASRAESGSSYEQYF TGTGCCAGCCGAGCGGAGTCAGGGAGCTCCTACGAGCAGTACTTC
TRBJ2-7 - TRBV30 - CAWSSPTFIYEQYF TGTGCCTGGAGTTCCCCGACCTTCATTTACGAGCAGTACTTC
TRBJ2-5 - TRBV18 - CASSLVDSSQETQYF TGTGCCAGCTCACTCGTGGACAGTAGCCAAGAGACCCAGTACTTC
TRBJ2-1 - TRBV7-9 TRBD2 CASSLSGIDNEQFF TGTGCCAGCAGCTTAAGCGGGATCGACAATGAGCAGTTCTTC
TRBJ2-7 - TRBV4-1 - CASSPKWPGLPHEQYF TGCGCCAGCAGCCCAAAATGGCCCGGACTCCCCCACGAGCAGTACTTC
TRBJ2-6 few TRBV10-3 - CAIRGHASGANVLTF TGTGCCATCAGAGGACACGCCTCTGGGGCCAACGTCCTGACTTTC
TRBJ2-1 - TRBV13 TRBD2 CASSPPRGSAGNEQFF TGTGCCAGCAGCCCCCCCCGCGGGAGTGCGGGCAATGAGCAGTTCTTC
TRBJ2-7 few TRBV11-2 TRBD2 CASSSVRGGTTYEQYF TGTGCCAGCAGCTCGGTGCGGGGGGGTACAACCTACGAGCAGTACTTC
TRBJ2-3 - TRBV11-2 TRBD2 CASSWTPAGALTDTQYF TGTGCCAGCAGCTGGACACCAGCGGGAGCCCTTACAGATACGCAGTATTTT
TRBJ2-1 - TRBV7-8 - CASSLGSDEQFF TGTGCCAGCAGCTTAGGCAGCGATGAGCAGTTCTTC
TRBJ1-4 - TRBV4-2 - CASSPMSGIATNEKLFF TGTGCCAGCAGCCCGATGAGTGGAATAGCAACTAATGAAAAACTGTTTTTT
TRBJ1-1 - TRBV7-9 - CASSLVGGSLNTEAFF TGTGCCAGCAGCTTAGTGGGGGGCTCACTGAACACTGAAGCTTTCTTT
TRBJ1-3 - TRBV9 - CASSVGISGNTIYF TGTGCCAGCAGCGTAGGGATCTCTGGAAACACCATATATTTT